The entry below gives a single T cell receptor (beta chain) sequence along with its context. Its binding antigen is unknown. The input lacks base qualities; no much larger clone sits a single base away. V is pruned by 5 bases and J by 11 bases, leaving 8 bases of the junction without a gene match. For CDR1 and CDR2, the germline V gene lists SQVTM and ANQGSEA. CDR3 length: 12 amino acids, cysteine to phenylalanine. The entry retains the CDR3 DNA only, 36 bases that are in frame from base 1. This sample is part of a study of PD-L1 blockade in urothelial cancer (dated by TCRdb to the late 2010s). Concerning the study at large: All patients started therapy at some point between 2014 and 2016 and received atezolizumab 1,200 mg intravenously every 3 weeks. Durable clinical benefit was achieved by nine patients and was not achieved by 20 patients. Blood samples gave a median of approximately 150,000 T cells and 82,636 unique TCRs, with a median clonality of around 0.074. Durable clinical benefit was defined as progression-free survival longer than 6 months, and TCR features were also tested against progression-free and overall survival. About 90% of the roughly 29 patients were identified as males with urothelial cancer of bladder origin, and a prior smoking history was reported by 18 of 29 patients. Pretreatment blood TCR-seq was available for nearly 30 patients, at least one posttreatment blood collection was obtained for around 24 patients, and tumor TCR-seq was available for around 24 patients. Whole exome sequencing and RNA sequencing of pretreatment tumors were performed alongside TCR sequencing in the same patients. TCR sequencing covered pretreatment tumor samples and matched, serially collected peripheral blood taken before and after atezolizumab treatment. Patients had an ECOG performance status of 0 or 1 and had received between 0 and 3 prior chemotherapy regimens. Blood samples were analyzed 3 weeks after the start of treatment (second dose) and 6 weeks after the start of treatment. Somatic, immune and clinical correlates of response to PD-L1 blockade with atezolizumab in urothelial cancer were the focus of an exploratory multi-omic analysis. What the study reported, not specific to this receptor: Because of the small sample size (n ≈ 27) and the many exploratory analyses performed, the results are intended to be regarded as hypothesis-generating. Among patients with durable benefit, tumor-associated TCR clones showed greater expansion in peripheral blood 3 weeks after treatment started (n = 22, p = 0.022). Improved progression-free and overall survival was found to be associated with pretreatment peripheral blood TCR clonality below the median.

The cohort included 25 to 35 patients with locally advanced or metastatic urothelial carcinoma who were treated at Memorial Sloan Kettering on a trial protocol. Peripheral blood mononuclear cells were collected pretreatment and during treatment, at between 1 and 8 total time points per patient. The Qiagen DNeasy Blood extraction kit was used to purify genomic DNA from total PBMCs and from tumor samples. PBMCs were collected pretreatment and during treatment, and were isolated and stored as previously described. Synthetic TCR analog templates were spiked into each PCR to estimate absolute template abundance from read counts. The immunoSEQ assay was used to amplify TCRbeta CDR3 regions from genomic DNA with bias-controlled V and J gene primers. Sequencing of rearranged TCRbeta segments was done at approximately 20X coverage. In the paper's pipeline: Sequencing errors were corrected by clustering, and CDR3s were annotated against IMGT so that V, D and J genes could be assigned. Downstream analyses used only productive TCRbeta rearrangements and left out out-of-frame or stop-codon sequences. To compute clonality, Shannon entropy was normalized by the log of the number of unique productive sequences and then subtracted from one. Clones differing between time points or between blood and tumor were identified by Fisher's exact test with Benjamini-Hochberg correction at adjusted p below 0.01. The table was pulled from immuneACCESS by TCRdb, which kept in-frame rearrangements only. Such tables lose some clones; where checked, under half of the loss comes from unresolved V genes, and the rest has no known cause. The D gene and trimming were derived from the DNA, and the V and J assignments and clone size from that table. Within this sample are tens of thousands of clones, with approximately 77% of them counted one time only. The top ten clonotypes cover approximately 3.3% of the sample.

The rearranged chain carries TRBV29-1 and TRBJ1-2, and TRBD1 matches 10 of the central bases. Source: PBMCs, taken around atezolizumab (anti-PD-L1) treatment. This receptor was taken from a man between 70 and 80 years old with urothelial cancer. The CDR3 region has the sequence CSVTGTGEGYTF. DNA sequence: TGCAGCGTTACCGGGACAGGGGAAGGATACACCTTC.